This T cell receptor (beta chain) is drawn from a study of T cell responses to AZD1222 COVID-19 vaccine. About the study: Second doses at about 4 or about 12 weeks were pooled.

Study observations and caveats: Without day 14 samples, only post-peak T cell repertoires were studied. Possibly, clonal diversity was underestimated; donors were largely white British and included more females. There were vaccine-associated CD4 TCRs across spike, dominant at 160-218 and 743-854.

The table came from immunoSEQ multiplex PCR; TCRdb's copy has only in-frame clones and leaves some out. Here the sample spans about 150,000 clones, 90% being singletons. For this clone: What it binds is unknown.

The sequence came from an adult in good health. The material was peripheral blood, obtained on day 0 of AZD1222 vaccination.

The CDR3 nucleotides are TGTGCCAGCAGCCAAGACCCTGGAAACACCATATATTTT. Protein product: CASSQDPGNTIYF. The V call is TRBV11-2, the J call TRBJ1-3; D remains ambiguous. The V and J ends lost 5 bases and 2 bases respectively, with 7 bases between them. The CDR3 is 13 residues long. Germline V gene sequence: CDR1 SGHAT, CDR2 FQNNGV.